This T cell receptor (beta chain) was retrieved from a study of PD-1 blockade in classical Hodgkin lymphoma. Study-wide results and limits: CD8+ TCR diversity did not rise significantly by C4D1, unlike CD4+.

Notes on this clone: Its matching antigen is unknown.

CDR3 size: 16 residues. Trimming took 0 bases from V and 4 from J, leaving 16 bases between them. The germline CDR1 and CDR2 sequences are MGHRA and YSYEKL. Sample time point: cycle 4 day 1 (C4D1), after more than five weeks of nivolumab. There was relapse after autologous stem cell transplantation in every patient, and there was variation in brentuximab vedotin exposure. Method: immunoSEQ multiplex PCR; TCRdb's copy keeps in-frame clones and lacks some. The repertoire holds approximately 41,000 clones, with 60% to 75% as singletons. The TCR comes from a human donor with classical Hodgkin lymphoma. Sample: peripheral blood mononuclear cells (PBMCs), taken before the fourth cycle of nivolumab. The chain recombines TRBV4-1 with TRBJ2-7; tentatively, D is TRBD1 (5 bases). In nucleotides, the CDR3 is TGCGCCAGCAGCCAAGATTTCACCCTGGCAGGGTACGAGCAGTACTTC. It translates to CASSQDFTLAGYEQYF.